This TCR beta chain is from a study of blood T cell repertoires in COVID-19. Turning to this clone: The germline gene is not matched at one end of the junction; a read error may be the cause.

The assay was immunoSEQ multiplex PCR, and TCRdb's table has in-frame clones only and misses some. The sample contains 250,000 to 350,000 clones, about four fifths of which appear only once. The CDR3 covers 16 residues. Germline loops: CDR1 MNHEY, CDR2 SVGAGI. This receptor was identified in a human donor with COVID-19, enrolled during active disease. The donor label of this sample is uncertain. Source material: peripheral blood. The chain links TRBV6-5 to TRBJ1-6, with 11 bases that match TRBD1. This CDR3 reads CASSYRTGGYSSPLHF. The CDR3 DNA reads as TGTGCCAGCAGTTACCGGACAGGGGGCTATAGTTCACCCCTCCACTTT.